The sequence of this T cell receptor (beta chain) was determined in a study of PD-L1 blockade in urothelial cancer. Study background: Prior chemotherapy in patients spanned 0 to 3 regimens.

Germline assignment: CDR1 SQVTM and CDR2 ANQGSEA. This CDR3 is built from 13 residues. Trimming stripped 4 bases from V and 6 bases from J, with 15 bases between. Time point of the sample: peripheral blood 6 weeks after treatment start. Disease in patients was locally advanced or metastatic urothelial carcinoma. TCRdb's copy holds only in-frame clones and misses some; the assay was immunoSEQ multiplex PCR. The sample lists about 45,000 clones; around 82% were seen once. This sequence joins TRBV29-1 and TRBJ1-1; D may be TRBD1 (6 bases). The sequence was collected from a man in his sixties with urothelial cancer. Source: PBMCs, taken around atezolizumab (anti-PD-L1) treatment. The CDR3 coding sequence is TGCAGCGTTGGGGTCCAGGGGCAGGCTGAAGCTTTCTTT. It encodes CSVGVQGQAEAFF.